This T cell receptor (beta chain) was recorded in a study of blood T cell repertoires in COVID-19. Study summary: Samples representing acute and convalescent COVID-19 were sourced from the United States, Italy and Spain. The cDNA or gDNA used as material had been derived from T cells, B-cell-depleted T cells, or PBMCs.

Authors' data handling: Researchers report that nucleated cell counts were estimated from reference gene primer amplification. Clones were sequenced by immunoSEQ multiplex PCR, and TCRdb holds only the in-frame ones, with some missing. That table supplies the V and J calls and clone size; D and trimming were determined from the DNA. The sample has 95,000 to 150,000 clones; approximately 70% are singletons. The CDR3 extends over 16 amino acids. The V gene end was trimmed by 5 bases and the J gene end by 1 base; junction bases not matched to a gene: 9. CDR1 and CDR2 (germline): SEHNR, FQNEAQ (reference sequence).

This chain joins TRBV7-9 and TRBJ1-1; 8 positions match TRBD1. Sequencing input: peripheral blood. The sequence derives from a human donor with acute or convalescent COVID-19. The donor label of this sample is uncertain. The CDR3 DNA reads TGTGCCAGCAGCCTGACGACAGGGGTGACGAACACTGAAGCTTTCTTT. Protein: CASSLTTGVTNTEAFF.